Detailed here is one T cell receptor beta chain. The specificity of this receptor is unknown. No much larger clone exists at a distance of one base, and base qualities are not known. The library was generated by PCR. Instrument on record: Illumina HiSeq 2500. Molecular barcoding was employed in the preparation of TCR libraries, with unique molecular identifiers being used to normalize TCRbeta repertoire quantification. Clones were called with MiXCR by TCRdb after fastp trimmed the public reads at Q25, and only in-frame beta chains were retained. Rows with a matching CDR3 protein are joined into one entry that keeps the most common DNA and genes. This sample has 500,000 or so distinct CDR3 sequences in its table, and less than 35% of those were observed once. Of the sample, under 3% is held by the ten largest clones. The data were taken from a study of T-cell reconstitution after alpha-beta-depleted transplantation in children (dated by TCRdb to 2016 to 2018). Study-level background: Using TCR repertoire profiling, the study quantitatively followed how T-cell immune reconstitution unfolded in children after TCRalphabeta/CD19-depleted allogeneic hematopoietic cell transplantation.

The CDR3 sequence holds 14 residues, the cysteine and phenylalanine included. The retained sequence is limited to the CDR3, 42 bases, with the frame set at the first base. From V the trimming removes 6 bases and from J it removes 1 base, while the gene matches leave 6 bases of the junction unaccounted for. The germline V gene (reference sequence) supplies CDR1 DFQATT and CDR2 SNEGSKA. This receptor was obtained from a human donor who donated a stem cell graft to a child with aplastic anemia. The sequences come from PBMCs from the stem cell graft donor, collected from the stem cell graft. The chain is made from TRBV20-1 and TRBJ1-5, with 7 bases matching TRBD1. At the DNA level, the sequence is TGCAGTGCGCGGACAGGTCCGAGCAATCAGCCCCAGCATTTT. This translates into CSARTGPSNQPQHF.